Shown below are 8 T cell receptor beta chains from a single sample sequenced in a study of human T cells and chemical hapten exposure. Time point described: pre-sensitization, week 0. Treatment in this sample: therapeutic diphenylcyclopropenone sensitization with weekly scalp DPC. One entry per CDR3 protein, called by TCRdb with MiXCR from the RACE reads. The sample carries approximately 260,000 distinct CDR3 sequences, over 7.5% recorded once. Source: whole blood, taken in connection with sensitization to the hapten diphenylcyclopropenone (DPC). All receptors come from a man aged 18 to 30 with alopecia areata. Some clones in this sample may be carry-over from other donors' samples.

The rearrangement joins TRBV7-9 to TRBJ1-5; D remains unclear. Germline V lookup: CDR1 SEHNR, CDR2 FQNEAQ (reference sequence). With 1 base removed from V and 0 bases from J, the gap between germline ends came to 10 bases. CDR3 size: 16 residues. The DNA for the CDR3 is TGTGCCAGCAGCTTAGAGGGAGACTATAGCAATCAGCCCCAGCATTTT. Protein sequence: CASSLEGDYSNQPQHF.

This clonotype came up a few times. This sequence joins TRBV21-1 and TRBJ1-1. TRBV21-1 is a documented pseudogene. This CDR3 region has 17 residues. For the CDR3, the DNA is TGTGCCAGCAGCAAAGGGTTGTGGGCAGAACAGAACACTGAAGCTTTCTTT. Amino acid sequence: CASSKGLWAEQNTEAFF.

V usage is TRBV11-2 and J usage is TRBJ2-4, with D unclear. The V gene's germline CDR1 is SGHAT and CDR2 FQNNGV. V was pared by 5 bases and J by 0 bases, with 11 bases between. The CDR3 extends over 15 amino acids. In nucleotides, the CDR3 is TGTGCCAGCAGCCCCCTCCGGATAGCCAAAAACATTCAGTACTTC. Encoded protein: CASSPLRIAKNIQYF.

The gene calls are TRBV10-3 and TRBJ1-2; 7 positions agree with TRBD1. The CDR3 totals 13 residues. J gave up 8 bases and V 0 bases, and 3 bases lay outside the gene matches. CDR1 and CDR2 from the germline V gene are ENHRY and SYGVKD. The CDR3 region is CAISESRGPGYTF. CDR3 sequence (DNA): TGTGCCATCAGTGAGTCTAGGGGGCCCGGCTACACCTTC.

The chain carries TRBV24-1 and TRBJ1-5; 11 nucleotides align to TRBD1. The germline CDR1 and CDR2 sequences are KGHDR and SFDVKD. V was pared by 4 bases and J by 4 bases, with 5 bases of the junction left unmatched. This CDR3 spans 16 amino acids. CDR3 DNA: TGTGCCACCAGTGACCACGGGACAGGGGGAAATCAGCCCCAGCATTTT. This gives the protein CATSDHGTGGNQPQHF.

The chain carries TRBV7-9 and TRBJ2-3, with D unresolved. This CDR3 region has 16 residues. Trimming stripped 4 bases from V and 2 bases from J, with 16 bases between. The V gene's germline CDR1 is SEHNR and CDR2 FQNEAQ (reference sequence). CDR3 bases: TGTGCCAGCAGCTCCCTCCCCAAGGCCAACACAGATACGCAGTATTTT. Amino acid sequence: CASSSLPKANTDTQYF.

This clonotype occurred a few times. This chain's CDR3 is CASTGRGGNEQFF. As DNA, the CDR3 is TGTGCCAGCACGGGGCGGGGGGGCAATGAGCAGTTCTTC. This rearrangement joins TRBV27 to TRBJ2-1; 9 bases agree with TRBD2. The CDR3 is made up of 13 amino acids. Germline loops: CDR1 MNHEY, CDR2 SMNVEV (reference sequence). V lost 7 bases, J lost 6 bases, and 4 bases stayed unmatched.

This clonotype came up a few times. The V call is TRBV6-5, the J call TRBJ1-5, with D tentatively TRBD1 (5 bases). CDR3 length equals 18 residues. CDR1 and CDR2 from the germline V gene are MNHEY and SVGAGI. Trimming removed 2 bases at V and 3 bases at J, with 20 bases between. CDR3 coding DNA: TGTGCCAGCAGTTACCGCGGGATAGGGGCAGGACCCAATCAGCCCCAGCATTTT. The encoded protein is CASSYRGIGAGPNQPQHF.